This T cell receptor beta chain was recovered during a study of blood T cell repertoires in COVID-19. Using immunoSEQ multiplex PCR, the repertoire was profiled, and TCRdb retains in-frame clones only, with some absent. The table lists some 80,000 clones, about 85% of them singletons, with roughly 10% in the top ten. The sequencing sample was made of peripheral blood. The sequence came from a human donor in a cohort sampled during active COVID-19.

CDR3 loop: CASRTSGSYPDTQYF. Here the CDR3 DNA reads TGTGCCAGCAGGACTAGCGGGAGTTATCCAGATACGCAGTATTTT. J is TRBJ2-3 and V is TRBV6-6, with 12 bases aligning to TRBD2. The CDR3 is 15 amino acids. Germline trimming cut 6 bases from V and 4 bases from J; bases unmatched to any gene: 5. The germline V gene encodes CDR1 MNHNY and CDR2 SVGAGI (reference sequence).